Each of the 13 T cell receptor beta chains below was sequenced from the same sample in a study of T cell responses to AZD1222 COVID-19 vaccine. TCRdb keeps only in-frame clones here, not all; method: immunoSEQ multiplex PCR. The sample includes roughly 130,000 clones, approximately 90% seen only once; the top ten take 3.1%. The source was peripheral blood, collected on day 0 of AZD1222 vaccination. Receptors originate from an adult in good health.

The chain recombines TRBV5-1 with TRBJ1-3; D is undetermined. Deletions cut 2 bases from V and 2 bases from J, with 8 bases between. CDR3 size: 14 residues. Germline V lookup: CDR1 SGHRS, CDR2 YFSETQ. In DNA, the CDR3 is TGCGCCAGCAGCTTTGGGGATACTGGAAACACCATATATTTT. Residues: CASSFGDTGNTIYF.

This chain links TRBV27 with TRBJ2-1, with D possibly being TRBD1 (5 bases). CDR3 size: 18 residues. CDR1 and CDR2 from the germline V gene are MNHEY and SMNVEV (reference sequence). The germline V and J ends were trimmed by 0 bases and 4 bases, with 19 bases remaining between them. CDR3 nucleotides: TGTGCCAGCAGTTTATCGCCCCCAACAGGTTCCGGATACAATGAGCAGTTCTTC. It specifies CASSLSPPTGSGYNEQFF.

This clone has just a few counts. J is TRBJ2-7 and V is TRBV7-9; possibly TRBD1 or TRBD2 for D (5 bases each). Between the trimmed V and J ends, which lost 3 bases and 7 bases, there was a span of 16 bases. In germline, CDR1 is SEHNR, CDR2 FQNEAQ (reference sequence). The CDR3 is 14 amino acids. In DNA, the CDR3 is TGTGCCAGCAGCTTCCTTGAGGGCCCAGGGGAGCAGTACTTC. It specifies CASSFLEGPGEQYF.

V usage is TRBV24-1 and J usage is TRBJ2-2, with TRBD2 matching 7 bases. CDR1 is KGHDR and CDR2 is SFDVKD in the germline V gene. The ends lost 7 bases at V and 0 bases at J; junction bases unmatched: 1. CDR3 length equals 14 residues. The CDR3 reads CATRAGANTGELFF. The CDR3 nucleotides are TGTGCCACCAGGGCGGGAGCGAACACCGGGGAGCTGTTTTTT.

CDR3 in amino acids: CASSQVRDSNQPQHF. CDR3 in DNA: TGTGCCAGCAGCCAAGTCCGGGACAGCAATCAGCCCCAGCATTTT. This rearrangement joins TRBV3-1 (or the pseudogene TRBV3-2) to TRBJ1-5, with D possibly being TRBD1 (5 bases). CDR3 length: 15 residues. Trimming took 1 base from V and 1 from J, leaving 8 bases between them. Looked up from germline, CDR1 is LGHDT and CDR2 is YNNKEL (reference sequence).

This clone was detected a few times. The chain is built from TRBV28 and TRBJ2-5; 7 nucleotides agree with TRBD2. V shed 7 bases, J shed 7 bases, and the junction held 9 bases outside the gene matches. The germline CDR1 and CDR2 sequences are MDHEN and SYDVKM. CDR3 length: 13 residues. The CDR3 bases are TGTGCCAGCAAATCCTTTGGGGGGGGGACCCAGTACTTC. Encoded protein: CASKSFGGGTQYF.

V and J are TRBV7-9 and TRBJ1-5; D possibly corresponds to TRBD1 (5 bases). Germline V gene data show CDR1 as SEHNR and CDR2 as FQNEAQ (reference sequence). Between the trimmed V and J ends, which lost 8 bases and 6 bases, there was a span of 11 bases. The CDR3 length is 12 residues. CDR3 protein: CASALGPQPQHF. CDR3 sequence (DNA): TGTGCCAGCGCCTTGGGACCTCAGCCCCAGCATTTT.

This clone appeared once. The V and J genes are TRBV4-3 and TRBJ2-7; tentatively, D is TRBD1 (6 bases). The CDR3 runs 15 residues. Germline loops: CDR1 LGHNA, CDR2 YSLEER. V was pared by 0 bases and J by 3 bases, with 12 bases between. CDR3 residues: CASSQEGQGIYEQYF. CDR3 nucleotides: TGCGCCAGCAGCCAAGAAGGGCAGGGGATCTACGAGCAGTACTTC.

The rearrangement links TRBV27 to TRBJ2-3; no reliable D call. V was pared by 4 bases and J by 4 bases, with 15 bases between. This CDR3 has 15 amino acids. Germline CDR1 reads MNHEY; CDR2 reads SMNVEV (reference sequence). In DNA form, the CDR3 reads TGTGCCAGCAGTTCCACATCGAAGGGATCAGATACGCAGTATTTT. As protein: CASSSTSKGSDTQYF.

This clone has just a few counts. The V gene is TRBV28, the J gene TRBJ1-2, with D possibly matching TRBD1 (6 bases). The CDR3 contains 13 residues. Per germline, CDR1 MDHEN and CDR2 SYDVKM. V was shortened by 4 bases and J by 3 bases, with 9 bases between the two germline ends. The CDR3 here is CASSSTGYYGYTF. As DNA, the CDR3 is TGTGCCAGCAGTTCCACAGGGTACTATGGCTACACCTTC.

CDR3 region: CASSYNSAYGYTF. Written as DNA, the CDR3 is TGTGCCAGCAGTTACAATTCAGCCTATGGCTACACCTTC. V usage is TRBV6-5 and J usage is TRBJ1-2; no firm D call. The germline V and J ends were trimmed by 2 bases and 4 bases, with 8 bases remaining between them. CDR1 and CDR2 (germline): MNHEY, SVGAGI. This CDR3 is built from 13 residues.

This clone was found a few times. This sequence joins TRBV7-2 and TRBJ1-2; 11 nucleotides align to TRBD1. There are 15 residues in the CDR3. Germline V CDR1 and CDR2: SGHTA, FQGNSA. The V gene end was trimmed by 2 bases and the J gene end by 8 bases; junction bases not matched to a gene: 7. The CDR3 coding sequence is TGTGCCAGCAGCTTAAGGGGGACAGGGGGAGCAGGCTACACCTTC. This codes for CASSLRGTGGAGYTF.

This chain joins TRBV3-1 (or the pseudogene TRBV3-2) and TRBJ2-7; the match to TRBD2 covers 11 bases. CDR3 length: 15 amino acids. Germline lookup yields CDR1 LGHDT and CDR2 YNNKEL (reference sequence). V lost 4 bases to trimming and J lost 3 bases; unmatched junction nucleotides: 5. The CDR3 coding sequence is TGTGCCAGCAGCCCATGGACTAGCGGGTACTACGAGCAGTACTTC. Translation: CASSPWTSGYYEQYF.